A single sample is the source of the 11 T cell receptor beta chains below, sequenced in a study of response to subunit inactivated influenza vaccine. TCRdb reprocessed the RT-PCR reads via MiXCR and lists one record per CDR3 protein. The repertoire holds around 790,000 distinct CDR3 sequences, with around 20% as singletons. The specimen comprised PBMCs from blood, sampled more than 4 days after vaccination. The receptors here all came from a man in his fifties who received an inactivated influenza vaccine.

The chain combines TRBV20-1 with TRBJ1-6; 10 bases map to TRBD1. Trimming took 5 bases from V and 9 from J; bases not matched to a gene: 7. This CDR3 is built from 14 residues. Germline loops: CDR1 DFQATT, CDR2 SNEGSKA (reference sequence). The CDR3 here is CSAWDRGKGSPLHF. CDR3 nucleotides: TGCAGTGCTTGGGACAGGGGTAAAGGTTCACCCCTCCACTTT.

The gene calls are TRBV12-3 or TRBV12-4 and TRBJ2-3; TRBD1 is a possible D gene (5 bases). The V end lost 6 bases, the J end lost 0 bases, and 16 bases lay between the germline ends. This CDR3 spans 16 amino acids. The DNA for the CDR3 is TGTGCCAGCAGCCCGACGACAGCCATAAGCACAGATACGCAGTATTTT. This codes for CASSPTTAISTDTQYF.

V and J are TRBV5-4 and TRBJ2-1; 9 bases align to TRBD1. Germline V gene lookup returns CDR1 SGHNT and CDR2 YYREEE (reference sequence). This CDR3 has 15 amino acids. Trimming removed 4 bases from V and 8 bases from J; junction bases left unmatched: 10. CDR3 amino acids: CASSPSGTGWHEQFF. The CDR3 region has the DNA TGTGCCAGCAGCCCCTCCGGGACAGGGTGGCATGAGCAGTTCTTC.

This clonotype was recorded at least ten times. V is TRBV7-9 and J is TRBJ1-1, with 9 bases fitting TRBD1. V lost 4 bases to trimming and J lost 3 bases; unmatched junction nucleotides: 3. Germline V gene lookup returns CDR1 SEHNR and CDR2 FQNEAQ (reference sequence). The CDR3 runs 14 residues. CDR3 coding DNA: TGTGCCAGCAGCTACGGACAGGGGTACACTGAAGCTTTCTTT. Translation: CASSYGQGYTEAFF.

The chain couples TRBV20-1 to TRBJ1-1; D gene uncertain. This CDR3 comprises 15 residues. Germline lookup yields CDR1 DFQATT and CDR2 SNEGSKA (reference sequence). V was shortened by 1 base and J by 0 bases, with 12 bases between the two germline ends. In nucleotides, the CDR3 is TGCAGTGCTAGAGCGGAGGGAAACATGAACACTGAAGCTTTCTTT. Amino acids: CSARAEGNMNTEAFF.

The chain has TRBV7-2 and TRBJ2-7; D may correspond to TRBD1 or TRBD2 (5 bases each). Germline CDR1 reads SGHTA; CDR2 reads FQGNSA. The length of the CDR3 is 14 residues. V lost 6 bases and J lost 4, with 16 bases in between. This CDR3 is CASRSGTGMYEQYF. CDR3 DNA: TGTGCCAGCAGGTCCGGGACGGGGATGTACGAGCAGTACTTC.

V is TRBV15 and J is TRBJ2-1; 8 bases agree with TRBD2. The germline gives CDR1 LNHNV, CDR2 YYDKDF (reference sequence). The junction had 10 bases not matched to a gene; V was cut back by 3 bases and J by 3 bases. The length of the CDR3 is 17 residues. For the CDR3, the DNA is TGTGCCACCAGCAGGCCTAAGGGACTAGATCTCTACAATGAGCAGTTCTTC. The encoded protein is CATSRPKGLDLYNEQFF.

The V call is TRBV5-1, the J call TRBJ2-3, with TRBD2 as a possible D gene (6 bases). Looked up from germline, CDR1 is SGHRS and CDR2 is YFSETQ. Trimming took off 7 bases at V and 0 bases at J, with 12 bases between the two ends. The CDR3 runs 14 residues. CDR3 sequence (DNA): TGCGCCAGCCGGGACTCCTCTAGCACAGATACGCAGTATTTT. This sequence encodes CASRDSSSTDTQYF.

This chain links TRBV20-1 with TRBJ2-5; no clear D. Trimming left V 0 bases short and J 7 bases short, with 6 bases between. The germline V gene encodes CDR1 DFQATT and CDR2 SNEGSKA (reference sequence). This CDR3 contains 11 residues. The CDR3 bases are TGCAGTGCTAGAGATTGGGTGACCCAGTACTTC. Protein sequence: CSARDWVTQYF.

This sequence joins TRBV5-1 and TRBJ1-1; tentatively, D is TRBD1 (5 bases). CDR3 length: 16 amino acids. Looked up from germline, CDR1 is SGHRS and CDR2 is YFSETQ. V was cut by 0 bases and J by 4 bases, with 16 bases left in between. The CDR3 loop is CASSLGTGGLSTEAFF. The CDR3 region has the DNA TGCGCCAGCAGCTTGGGGACGGGGGGATTGAGCACTGAAGCTTTCTTT.

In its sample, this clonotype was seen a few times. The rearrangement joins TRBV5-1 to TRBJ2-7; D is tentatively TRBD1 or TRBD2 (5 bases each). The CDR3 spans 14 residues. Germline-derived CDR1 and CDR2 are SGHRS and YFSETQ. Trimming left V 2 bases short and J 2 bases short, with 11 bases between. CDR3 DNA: TGCGCCAGCAGCTTTAGGGACGGAGCCTACGAGCAGTACTTC. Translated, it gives CASSFRDGAYEQYF.